These 2 T cell receptor beta chains originate from one sample sequenced in a study of T cells after yellow fever vaccination. TCRdb called the 5' RACE reads again in MiXCR, with one record for every CDR3 protein. The sample consists of under 100,000 distinct CDR3 sequences, approximately 6.3% of them appearing once. The material sequenced was CD8+ T cells sorted from PBMCs, taken 10 days after the yellow fever booster vaccination. These receptors were collected from a man aged 18 to 29 who received the YFV17D yellow fever vaccine.

The chain combines TRBV4-1 with TRBJ1-1; D ambiguous. From germline, CDR1 is MGHRA and CDR2 YSYEKL. With 1 base removed from V and 1 base from J, the gap between germline ends came to 10 bases. CDR3 length: 15 residues. The CDR3 loop reads CASSQVLRRNTEAFF. CDR3 nucleotide sequence: TGCGCCAGCAGCCAAGTGCTCAGGAGGAACACTGAAGCTTTCTTT.

This clonotype has only a few counts. The V and J genes are TRBV20-1 and TRBJ1-1; TRBD1 matches at 7 bases. J lost 12 bases, V lost 6 bases, and 1 base had no gene match. The CDR3 sequence is 8 residues long. In germline, CDR1 is DFQATT, CDR2 SNEGSKA (reference sequence). CDR3 DNA: TGCAGTGCCAGGGGGTCTTTCTTT. Residues: CSARGSFF.